This T cell receptor beta chain was found in a study of T cell repertoires in cytomegalovirus infection. Study context: Recently described HLA-C-restricted plus well-studied HLA-B-restricted CMV epitopes were used.

TCRdb reprocessed the reads via MiXCR and lists one record per CDR3 protein. This sample has roughly 500,000 distinct CDR3 sequences; around 30% occur once, and the top ten carry about 17%. This clonotype was seen a handful of times. Antigen: not known. Trimming cost V 6 bases and J 0 bases, with 19 bases left between them. CDR3 length: 17 residues. The V gene's germline CDR1 is MNHEY and CDR2 SVGEGT. Whole-study results and caveats: What dominated the ex vivo response were HLA-C-restricted CMV-specific TCR beta clonotypes. People with CMV and the relevant HLA were identified by cumulative public TCR beta family frequency.

Material: cultured PBMCs, obtained from culture after CMV antigen stimulation. The clonotype was recovered from a human donor in good health (CMV status not recorded). Some clones in this sample may be carry-over from other donors' samples. The J gene is TRBJ2-3, the V gene TRBV6-2 or TRBV6-3; D is perhaps TRBD2 (6 bases). This CDR3 is CASSPHLGEVSTDTQYF. CDR3 sequence (DNA): TGTGCCAGCAGCCCCCACTTGGGGGAGGTTAGCACAGATACGCAGTATTTT.